The 21 T cell receptor beta chains reported below all come from one sample, sequenced in a study of T cell responses to AZD1222 COVID-19 vaccine. Assay used: immunoSEQ multiplex PCR; TCRdb lists only in-frame clones, some missing. This sample has about 120,000 clones; approximately 90% occur once, and the top ten carry about 2.5%. Sequencing used peripheral blood, obtained 28 days after the second AZD1222 dose. The receptors originated from an adult who received the AZD1222 COVID-19 vaccine.

The genes are TRBV6-5 and TRBJ1-1; no definite D call. V shed 5 bases and J shed 2 bases, with 12 bases lying between them. The CDR3 covers 14 residues. The germline gives CDR1 MNHEY, CDR2 SVGAGI. Here the CDR3 reads CASSLPGPNTEAFF. CDR3 DNA sequence: TGTGCCAGCAGTCTTCCGGGCCCAAACACTGAAGCTTTCTTT.

About this clone: The sample contains more than one DNA sequence encoding this CDR3. The chain couples TRBV6-2 or TRBV6-3 to TRBJ1-2; D is unresolved. Germline CDR1 reads MNHEY; CDR2 reads SVGEGT. The CDR3 has 12 residues. Trimming removed 2 bases at V and 4 bases at J, with 5 bases between. CDR3 coding DNA: TGTGCCAGCAGTTACGGGAGCTATGGCTACACCTTC. It yields the protein CASSYGSYGYTF.

The gene calls are TRBV18 and TRBJ2-7; D is possibly TRBD2 (6 bases). There are 12 residues in the CDR3. V was cut by 3 bases and J by 5 bases, with 8 bases left in between. Germline V gene sequence: CDR1 KGHSH, CDR2 LQKENI. CDR3 residues: CASSPGSDEQYF. CDR3 in DNA: TGTGCCAGCTCACCCGGGAGTGACGAGCAGTACTTC.

The rearrangement links TRBV19 to TRBJ1-5, with D tentatively TRBD1 (5 bases). Germline assignment: CDR1 LNHDA and CDR2 SQIVND (reference sequence). V was clipped by 5 bases and J by 2 bases, with 16 bases between them. CDR3 length: 16 residues. CDR3 residues: CASSSGGVYGNQPQHF. DNA for the CDR3: TGTGCCAGTAGTTCGGGGGGGGTATACGGCAATCAGCCCCAGCATTTT. The entire variable domain, with the rest obtained from reference TRBV19 and TRBJ1-5, is as follows: DGGITQSPKYLFRKEGQNVTLSCEQNLNHDAMYWYRQDPGQGLRLIYYSQIVNDFQKGDIAEGYSVSREKKESFPLTVTSAQKNPTAFYLCASSSGGVYGNQPQHFGDGTRLSIL.

This rearrangement joins TRBV18 to TRBJ2-7; the D gene is possibly TRBD1 (9 bases). CDR3 length: 16 amino acids. Between the trimmed V and J ends, which lost 3 bases and 0 bases, there was a span of 15 bases. Germline CDR1 and CDR2: KGHSH and LQKENI. CDR3 nucleotide sequence: TGTGCCAGCTCACCGCGGGGGGACAGGGTCTCCTACGAGCAGTACTTC. It translates to CASSPRGDRVSYEQYF.

The genes are TRBV6-1 and TRBJ2-1, with 9 nucleotides matching TRBD2. CDR1 is MNHNS, CDR2 SASEGT, per germline. This CDR3 has 14 residues. J was trimmed by 8 bases and V by 3 bases; bases with no gene match: 5. This chain's CDR3 is CASSDSGGRDEQFF. CDR3 nucleotide sequence: TGTGCCAGCAGTGATAGCGGGGGCAGGGATGAGCAGTTCTTC.

This chain links TRBV29-1 with TRBJ1-4; D is possibly TRBD1 (5 bases). The V and J ends lost 4 bases and 4 bases respectively, with 13 bases between them. Per the germline V gene, CDR1 is SQVTM and CDR2 is ANQGSEA. CDR3 size: 14 residues. CDR3 nucleotides: TGCAGCGTTGCCACCCAGGGAGTTAATGAAAAACTGTTTTTT. It encodes CSVATQGVNEKLFF.

As regards this clone: The identical CDR3 is also encoded by other nucleotide sequences in the sample. This rearrangement joins TRBV5-1 to TRBJ1-1; 8 nucleotides line up with TRBD1. This CDR3 has 15 residues. The germline V gene encodes CDR1 SGHRS and CDR2 YFSETQ. V lost 0 bases to trimming and J lost 0 bases; unmatched junction nucleotides: 1. The CDR3 loop reads CASSLDRGMNTEAFF. The CDR3 bases are TGCGCCAGCAGCTTGGACAGGGGGATGAACACTGAAGCTTTCTTT.

The DNA of the CDR3 is TGCGCCAGCAGCTTGGAGGTGGGGCGCAACTATGGCTACACCTTC. Amino acid sequence: CASSLEVGRNYGYTF. J is TRBJ1-2 and V is TRBV5-1; a weak D match, TRBD1 (5 bases). The germline CDR1 and CDR2 sequences are SGHRS and YFSETQ. V lost 0 bases and J lost 2, with 11 bases in between. The CDR3 covers 15 residues.

The V and J genes are TRBV28 and TRBJ1-2, with D maybe TRBD1 (6 bases). V lost 2 bases to trimming and J lost 6 bases, with 10 bases between them. The CDR3 contains 13 residues. Germline V CDR1 and CDR2: MDHEN, SYDVKM. The CDR3 DNA sequence: TGTGCCAGCAGTTTACAGGGGATAAATGGCTACACCTTC. Encoded protein: CASSLQGINGYTF.

In its sample, this clone was seen a few times. Other DNA sequences from this sample encode an identical CDR3 as well. The J gene is TRBJ1-2, the V gene TRBV5-4; no clear D. Germline loops: CDR1 SGHNT, CDR2 YYREEE (reference sequence). Trimming removed 2 bases from V and 5 bases from J, with 4 bases in between. CDR3 length: 11 amino acids. This CDR3 reads CASSLGYGYTF. The CDR3 nucleotides are TGTGCCAGCAGCTTAGGGTATGGCTACACCTTC.

This clone was detected once. This sequence joins TRBV11-1 and TRBJ2-5, with 7 positions matching TRBD2. Trimming cost V 2 bases and J 4 bases; bases outside gene matches: 7. CDR1 is SGHAT and CDR2 is FQDESV in the germline V gene (reference sequence). This CDR3 is 15 amino acids long. The CDR3 protein is CASSLLSGARETQYF. For the CDR3, the DNA is TGTGCCAGCAGCTTACTCAGCGGGGCAAGAGAGACCCAGTACTTC.

The rearrangement uses TRBV9 and TRBJ1-3; D is perhaps TRBD1 (6 bases). From germline, CDR1 is SGDLS and CDR2 YYNGEE. The CDR3 runs 17 residues. Trimming took off 0 bases at V and 3 bases at J, with 16 bases between the two ends. The CDR3 DNA reads TGTGCCAGCAGCGTAGAATTGGCCAGGGGAGGTGGAAACACCATATATTTT. Amino acid sequence: CASSVELARGGGNTIYF.

V usage is TRBV2 and J usage is TRBJ1-2, with D maybe TRBD1 (6 bases). This CDR3 spans 15 amino acids. V was clipped by 6 bases and J by 2 bases, with 16 bases between them. The germline V gene has CDR1 SNHLY and CDR2 FYNNEI. The CDR3 protein is CASRGGLLDNYGYTF. The DNA for the CDR3 is TGTGCCAGCAGAGGGGGACTGCTTGACAACTATGGCTACACCTTC.

The gene calls are TRBV19 and TRBJ1-6; D possibly corresponds to TRBD1 (6 bases). There are 13 residues in the CDR3. Germline CDR1 LNHDA, CDR2 SQIVND (reference sequence). V lost 6 bases and J 7 bases, leaving 10 bases between the germline ends. In DNA, the CDR3 is TGTGCCAGTAGCGACAGGTTGAATTCACCCCTCCACTTT. It encodes CASSDRLNSPLHF.

This clone appeared once. This rearrangement joins TRBV6-1 to TRBJ1-4; TRBD1 is a possible D gene (5 bases). Germline loops: CDR1 MNHNS, CDR2 SASEGT. CDR3 length: 16 amino acids. V lost 1 base to trimming and J lost 7 bases, with 16 bases between them. This chain's CDR3 is CASSEGGTFRGEKLFF. In DNA, the CDR3 is TGTGCCAGCAGTGAAGGGGGGACCTTTAGGGGTGAAAAACTGTTTTTT.

The chain joins TRBV4-3 to TRBJ2-5; D is perhaps TRBD2 (6 bases). Trimming shortened V by 8 bases and J by 1 base, and 11 bases separated the two germline ends. Germline loops: CDR1 LGHNA, CDR2 YSLEER. The CDR3 totals 13 residues. The CDR3 loop is CASSRGFQETQYF. In DNA form, the CDR3 reads TGCGCCAGCTCCCGGGGGTTCCAAGAGACCCAGTACTTC.

The CDR3 nucleotides read TGCGCCAGCAGTCGCCGGGGACAGGGGGGCACTGAAGCTTTCTTT. This sequence encodes CASSRRGQGGTEAFF. The chain joins TRBV5-1 to TRBJ1-1; TRBD1 matches 11 bases. Germline V gene sequence: CDR1 SGHRS, CDR2 YFSETQ. V was clipped by 5 bases and J by 4 bases; unmatched bases: 7. The CDR3 loop spans 15 amino acids.

The chain employs TRBV4-2 and TRBJ1-4, with 8 positions matching TRBD1. Unmatched junction bases numbered 8, after V lost 6 bases and J lost 8 bases. Germline CDR1 is LGHNA and CDR2 is YNFKEQ. The CDR3 runs 14 residues. The CDR3 nucleotides read TGTGCCAGCAGTAAGACAGGGGAAGTAGAAAAACTGTTTTTT. It is translated as CASSKTGEVEKLFF.

Written as DNA, the CDR3 is TGTGCCAGCAGCCGAAAGGGAGGGGTTGAATCACCCCTCCACTTT. Translation: CASSRKGGVESPLHF. This sequence joins TRBV7-3 and TRBJ1-6; possibly TRBD1 for D (5 bases). CDR3 size: 15 residues. Germline-derived CDR1 and CDR2 are SGHTA and FQGTGA. Trimming took off 5 bases at V and 10 bases at J, with 18 bases between the two ends.

The chain couples TRBV4-3 to TRBJ1-6; no clear D gene. Trimming took off 0 bases at V and 5 bases at J, with 5 bases between the two ends. There are 14 residues in the CDR3. The germline gives CDR1 LGHNA, CDR2 YSLEER. CDR3: CASSQDEDNSPLHF. CDR3 DNA: TGCGCCAGCAGCCAAGATGAGGATAATTCACCCCTCCACTTT.